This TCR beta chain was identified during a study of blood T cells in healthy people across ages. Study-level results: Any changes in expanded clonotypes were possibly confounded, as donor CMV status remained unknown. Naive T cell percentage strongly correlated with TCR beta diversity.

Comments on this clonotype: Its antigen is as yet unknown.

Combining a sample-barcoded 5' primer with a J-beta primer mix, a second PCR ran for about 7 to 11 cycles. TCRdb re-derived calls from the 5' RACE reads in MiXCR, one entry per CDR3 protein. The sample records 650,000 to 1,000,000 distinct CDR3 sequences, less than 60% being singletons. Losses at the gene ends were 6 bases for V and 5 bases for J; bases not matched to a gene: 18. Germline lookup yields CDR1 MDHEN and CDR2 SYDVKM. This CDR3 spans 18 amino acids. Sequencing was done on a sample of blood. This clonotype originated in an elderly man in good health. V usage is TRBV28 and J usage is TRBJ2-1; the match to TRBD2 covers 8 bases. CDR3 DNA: TGTGCCAGCAGGAGTAGAGGAAAGGGAGCGGGAGTGGACAATGAGCAGTTCTTC. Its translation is CASRSRGKGAGVDNEQFF.